Given below is one T cell receptor (beta chain) in context. The table came from immunoSEQ multiplex PCR; TCRdb's copy has only in-frame clones and leaves some out. The table has roughly 95,000 clones, over 75% seen once; the top ten hold about 2%. Time point: pretreatment peripheral blood. The data originate from a study of PD-L1 blockade in urothelial cancer. CDR3 length equals 15 residues. The germline V gene has CDR1 WNHNN and CDR2 SYGVQD (reference sequence). Unmatched junction bases numbered 7, after V lost 6 bases and J lost 5 bases. The source material was PBMCs, sampled around atezolizumab (anti-PD-L1) treatment. The chain is built from TRBV10-1 and TRBJ2-5; 12 nucleotides agree with TRBD1. The clonotype comes from a man aged 55 to 70 with urothelial cancer. CDR3 bases: TGCGCCAGCAGGGCTGGGACAGGGGGCAGTGAGACCCAGTACTTC. As protein: CASRAGTGGSETQYF.